The 6 T cell receptor beta chains below all came from one sample that was sequenced in a study of T cell responses to AZD1222 COVID-19 vaccine. Profiled with immunoSEQ multiplex PCR; TCRdb holds only in-frame clones, not every one. The repertoire holds around 120,000 clones, with 93% as singletons. Sample: peripheral blood, taken 28 days after the second AZD1222 dose. The origin of the receptors is an adult who received the AZD1222 COVID-19 vaccine.

This clone showed up just once. The chain carries TRBV18 and TRBJ1-1; 8 bases agree with TRBD1. The CDR3 contains 14 residues. Unmatched junction bases numbered 6, after V lost 3 bases and J lost 6 bases. Germline-derived CDR1 and CDR2 are KGHSH and LQKENI. This CDR3 reads CASSPGQAGSEAFF. CDR3 bases: TGTGCCAGCTCACCGGGACAGGCAGGATCTGAAGCTTTCTTT.

This rearrangement joins TRBV18 to TRBJ1-2, with D uncertain. The V gene's germline CDR1 is KGHSH and CDR2 LQKENI. V was shortened by 1 base and J by 2 bases, with 8 bases between the two germline ends. The CDR3 runs 14 residues. CDR3 bases: TGTGCCAGCTCACCACTTCAGGACAACTATGGCTACACCTTC. Its translation: CASSPLQDNYGYTF.

The gene calls are TRBV7-9 and TRBJ1-2, with no clear D. CDR1 and CDR2 from the germline V gene are SEHNR and FQNEAQ (reference sequence). The V end was cut by 5 bases, the J end by 1 base, with 14 bases between. This CDR3 spans 15 amino acids. The CDR3 region is CASSQRDGLNYGYTF. CDR3 DNA sequence: TGTGCCAGCAGCCAAAGGGATGGGCTTAACTATGGCTACACCTTC.

The chain has TRBV28 and TRBJ1-2, with TRBD1 identical over 9 bases. After removal of 6 bases from V and 7 bases from J, the junction contained 6 bases not matched to a gene. Germline V gives CDR1 MDHEN, CDR2 SYDVKM. The CDR3 is made up of 13 amino acids. The chain's CDR3 is CASSITGGGGYTF. The DNA of the CDR3 is TGTGCCAGCAGCATAACAGGGGGCGGTGGCTACACCTTC.

This clone was counted a single time. This chain links TRBV9 with TRBJ1-1; D is possibly TRBD1 (6 bases). Germline V gives CDR1 SGDLS, CDR2 YYNGEE. V was trimmed by 0 bases and J by 5 bases, leaving 17 bases between them. This CDR3 has 16 residues. CDR3 loop: CASSVGGYGGRTEAFF. For the CDR3, the DNA is TGTGCCAGCAGCGTAGGCGGCTACGGGGGGCGGACTGAAGCTTTCTTT.

The chain joins TRBV5-6 to TRBJ1-2, with D possibly TRBD1 on 5 matching bases. The length of the CDR3 is 14 residues. Germline V lookup: CDR1 SGHDT, CDR2 YYEEEE. Deletions cut 3 bases from V and 4 bases from J, with 13 bases between. CDR3 nucleotides: TGTGCCAGCAGCTATATAGAGGGGAGCTATGGCTACACCTTC. Its translation: CASSYIEGSYGYTF.